This T cell receptor beta chain was captured in a study of vaccination and CD4 T cells after COVID-19. Looking at the study overall: A CEFX pool, an HIV-1 Nef pool, or else no peptide went into the control cultures.

Described treatment: approximately 10-day PBMC culture with coronavirus spike peptide pools or control peptides (ViraFEST assay). This clonotype has a handful of counts. Its target is not known. Sequence data for DNA of cultured CD4+ T cells were generated by the Oncomine TCR Beta short-read assay. A single record per CDR3 protein comes from TCRdb applying MiXCR to the PCR reads. The sample shows approximately 10,000 distinct CDR3 sequences, over 45% of them seen only once. The CDR3 is 13 amino acids. Germline V lookup: CDR1 DFQATT, CDR2 SNEGSKA (reference sequence). Trimming took 6 bases from V and 1 from J, leaving 12 bases between them.

The sequence derives from a human donor who had recovered from COVID-19. Sequences were obtained from CD4+ T cells from blood, cultured in vitro. The chain combines TRBV20-1 with TRBJ1-1; D is possibly TRBD1 (6 bases). In nucleotides, the CDR3 is TGCAGTGCGGCGGGACAAACGAACACTGAAGCTTTCTTT. Protein product: CSAAGQTNTEAFF.